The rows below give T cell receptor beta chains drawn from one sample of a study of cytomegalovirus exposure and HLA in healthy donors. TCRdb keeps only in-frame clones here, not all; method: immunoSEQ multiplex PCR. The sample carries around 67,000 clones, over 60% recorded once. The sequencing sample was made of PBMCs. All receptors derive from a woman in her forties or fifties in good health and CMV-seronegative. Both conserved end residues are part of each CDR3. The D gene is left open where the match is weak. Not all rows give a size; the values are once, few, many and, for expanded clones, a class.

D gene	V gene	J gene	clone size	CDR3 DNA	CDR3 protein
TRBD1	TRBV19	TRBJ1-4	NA	TGTGCCAGTAGTACCCAACGGACAGGTTCTAATGAAAAACTGTTTTTT	CASSTQRTGSNEKLFF
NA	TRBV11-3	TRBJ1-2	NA	TGTGCCAGCAGCTTAGAGCCGGGATGGAACTATGGCTACACCTTC	CASSLEPGWNYGYTF
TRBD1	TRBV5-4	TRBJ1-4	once	TGTGCCAGCAGCCAGGCCGGGACAGGAGATGAAAAACTGTTTTTT	CASSQAGTGDEKLFF
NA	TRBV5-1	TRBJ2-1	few	TGCGCCAGCAGCTCCCTAGGGGGCAATGAGCAGTTCTTC	CASSSLGGNEQFF
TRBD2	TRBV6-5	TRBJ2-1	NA	TGTGCCAGCAGTTACGGTAGGGAGGGCTGGCAGTTCTTC	CASSYGREGWQFF
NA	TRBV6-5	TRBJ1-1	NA	TGTGCCAGCAGTTACTCGGGGGGGGACACTGAAGCTTTCTTT	CASSYSGGDTEAFF
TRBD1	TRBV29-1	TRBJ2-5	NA	TGCAGCGTTAGAAACGGACAGGGTGAGACCCAGTACTTC	CSVRNGQGETQYF
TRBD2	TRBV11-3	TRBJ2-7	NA	TGTGCCAGCAGCTTAACCGGGACTAGCGGCTACGAGCAGTACTTC	CASSLTGTSGYEQYF
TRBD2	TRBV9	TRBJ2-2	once	TGTGCCAGCAGCCGGACTAGCGGGAGGGCCGGGGAGCTGTTTTTT	CASSRTSGRAGELFF
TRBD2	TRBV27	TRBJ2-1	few	TGTGCCAGCAGTGCCGGACTAGATGCTCGGTTCTTC	CASSAGLDARFF
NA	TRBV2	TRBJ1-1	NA	TGTGCCAGCAGCGGCCGACCAGGGGTAATGAACACTGAAGCTTTCTTT	CASSGRPGVMNTEAFF
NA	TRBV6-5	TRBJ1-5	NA	TGTGCCAGCAGCCGAGGGGGAAATCAGCCCCAGCATTTT	CASSRGGNQPQHF
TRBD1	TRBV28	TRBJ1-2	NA	TGTGCCAGCAGTTATCAGGGGGATGGCTACACCTTC	CASSYQGDGYTF
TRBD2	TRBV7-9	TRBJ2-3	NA	TGTGCCAGCAGCCCCCGGACTAGCGGAGCAGATACGCAGTATTTT	CASSPRTSGADTQYF
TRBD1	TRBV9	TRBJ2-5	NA	TGTGCCAGCAGAAGACAGGGAGAAGAGACCCAGTACTTC	CASRRQGEETQYF
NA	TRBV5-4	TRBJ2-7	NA	TGTGCCAGCAGCGATCCCCGGGGGTCCCTCTCCTACGAGCAGTACTTC	CASSDPRGSLSYEQYF
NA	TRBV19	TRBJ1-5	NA	TGTGCCAGTAGTGTGGAGGGTGAGGGGCCCCAGCATTTT	CASSVEGEGPQHF